One and the same sample provided the 13 T cell receptor beta chains below, sequenced in a study of T cells after yellow fever vaccination. TCRdb independently ran MiXCR on the 5' RACE reads; one entry per CDR3 protein. The sample consists of hundreds of thousands of distinct CDR3 sequences, around an eighth of them appearing once. The sample was PBMCs, taken on the day of the yellow fever booster vaccination. Receptor source: a man aged 30 to 39 who received the YFV17D yellow fever vaccine.

This clonotype was found many times. A junction boundary mismatches the germline segment, possibly from a read error. The chain has TRBV7-9 and TRBJ2-1; D could derive from TRBD1 or TRBD2 (5 bases each). CDR1 is SEHNR and CDR2 is FQNEAQ in the germline V gene (reference sequence). This CDR3 spans 13 amino acids. The CDR3 nucleotides are TGTGCCAGCAGCACCCGGGACCACAACCTTTTATATTTC. Protein: CASSTRDHNLLYF.

In this sample, this clonotype turned up a few times. The chain uses TRBV20-1 and TRBJ1-5, with D possibly TRBD1 on 6 matching bases. Germline V lookup: CDR1 DFQATT, CDR2 SNEGSKA (reference sequence). Between the trimmed V and J ends, which lost 4 bases and 1 base, there was a span of 11 bases. CDR3 size: 14 residues. The CDR3 sequence is CSAIDRTSNQPQHF. DNA of the CDR3: TGCAGTGCTATCGACAGGACGAGCAATCAGCCCCAGCATTTT.

This clonotype was found a few times. V is TRBV11-2 and J is TRBJ2-1; possible D gene TRBD2, 7 bases. The ends were cut back, 7 bases at V and 8 bases at J, with 21 bases in the middle. The CDR3 is made up of 15 amino acids. From germline, CDR1 is SGHAT and CDR2 FQNNGV. Written as DNA, the CDR3 is TGTGCCAGCACCGAAGCGGTCGGGGGGCGCGATGAGCAGTTCTTC. This encodes CASTEAVGGRDEQFF.

This clonotype occurred a few times. V usage is TRBV11-2 and J usage is TRBJ2-3, with 8 nucleotides matching TRBD2. Trimming took 3 bases from V and 8 from J; bases not matched to a gene: 19. The CDR3 is 18 amino acids. In germline, CDR1 is SGHAT, CDR2 FQNNGV. This CDR3 reads CASSLVSRAGGPSGTQYF. The DNA for the CDR3 is TGTGCCAGCAGCTTGGTCTCCCGCGCGGGAGGTCCCTCGGGTACGCAGTATTTT.

The rearrangement links TRBV6-5 to TRBJ1-1; 7 nucleotides line up with TRBD1. In germline, CDR1 is MNHEY, CDR2 SVGAGI. This CDR3 has 16 amino acids. V trimming: 5 bases; J trimming: 4 bases; junction bases outside the gene matches: 13. The CDR3 DNA sequence: TGTGCCAGCAGTCCTACGACAGGGTTGGGAGGCACTGAAGCTTTCTTT. Amino acid sequence: CASSPTTGLGGTEAFF.

This clonotype was observed a handful of times. The chain uses TRBV7-8 and TRBJ1-1; D gene ambiguous. Germline V CDR1 and CDR2: SGHVS, FQNEAQ. This CDR3 is built from 12 residues. Between the trimmed V and J ends, which lost 1 base and 4 bases, there was a span of 4 bases. The CDR3 protein is CASSLGFTEAFF. The CDR3 nucleotides read TGTGCCAGCAGCTTAGGTTTCACTGAAGCTTTCTTT.

This clonotype was seen more than once but under ten times. This chain joins TRBV20-1 and TRBJ1-2; TRBD1 aligns across 9 bases. The V and J ends lost 6 bases and 8 bases, in that order; junction bases with no gene match: 13. CDR1 and CDR2 from the germline V gene are DFQATT and SNEGSKA (reference sequence). The CDR3 contains 14 residues. The CDR3 spells CSAGPGQGSWGYTF. CDR3 DNA: TGCAGTGCAGGACCGGGACAGGGTTCGTGGGGCTACACCTTC.

This chain uses TRBV6-1 with TRBJ1-5; TRBD1 matches at 10 bases. V dropped 7 bases and J dropped 3; count of bases not matched to a gene: 9. Per the germline V gene, CDR1 is MNHNS and CDR2 is SASEGT. The CDR3 contains 16 residues. CDR3 nucleotide sequence: TGTGCCAGCAACGCCTGGGACAGGGGCCTCAATCAGCCCCAGCATTTT. Its translation: CASNAWDRGLNQPQHF.

This clonotype was counted a few times. The CDR3 protein is CASSSGQGRHYGYTF. The CDR3 DNA follows: TGTGCCAGCAGCTCTGGACAGGGGAGGCACTATGGCTACACCTTC. This sequence joins TRBV7-2 and TRBJ1-2, with 9 positions matching TRBD1. The CDR3 is 15 residues long. J was trimmed by 3 bases and V by 4 bases; bases with no gene match: 6. Germline lookup yields CDR1 SGHTA and CDR2 FQGNSA.

This clonotype was seen more than once but under ten times. This sequence joins TRBV4-3 and TRBJ1-3; D call uncertain. CDR3 length: 14 amino acids. CDR1 is LGHNA, CDR2 YSLEER, per germline. V lost 1 base and J lost 2, with 6 bases in between. CDR3 bases: TGCGCCAGCAGCCAAGGGAAAGCTGGAAACACCATATATTTT. It specifies CASSQGKAGNTIYF.

The chain carries TRBV18 and TRBJ2-5; TRBD1 agrees at 7 bases. Germline loops: CDR1 KGHSH, CDR2 LQKENI. J lost 5 bases, V lost 3 bases, and 9 bases had no gene match. The CDR3 has 15 residues. Here the CDR3 reads CASSPRTGGEETQYF. The CDR3 nucleotides read TGTGCCAGCTCACCTAGGACAGGCGGTGAGGAGACCCAGTACTTC.

V gene TRBV29-1 combines with J gene TRBJ2-5, with D hard to call. The germline V gene encodes CDR1 SQVTM and CDR2 ANQGSEA. The V gene lost 4 bases and the J gene lost 7 bases, with 13 bases spanning the gap. The CDR3 sequence is 12 residues long. The chain's CDR3 is CSVAAEEGTQYF. CDR3 in DNA: TGCAGCGTTGCCGCGGAAGAAGGGACCCAGTACTTC.

This clonotype appeared once. The chain carries TRBV28 and TRBJ2-1; 9 nucleotides agree with TRBD2. The V gene end was trimmed by 3 bases and the J gene end by 4 bases; junction bases not matched to a gene: 10. Germline V gene sequence: CDR1 MDHEN, CDR2 SYDVKM. The CDR3 consists of 17 residues. CDR3 DNA sequence: TGTGCCAGCAGTTTTGGCGGGAGGGTGGTAAGGTACAATGAGCAGTTCTTC. Amino acid sequence: CASSFGGRVVRYNEQFF.